These 30 T cell receptor beta chains were all obtained from the same sample, sequenced in a study of blood T cells in healthy people across ages. A second about 7 to 12 cycle PCR used barcoded and J-beta primers. MiXCR was run by TCRdb on the 5' RACE reads, yielding one entry per CDR3 protein. The table records approximately 810,000 distinct CDR3 sequences, under 30% of them present only once. Input material: blood. The receptor source for this set is a woman over 75 in good health.

About this clonotype itself: A much larger clone sits a single nucleotide away, making a read error possible. This chain links TRBV21-1 with TRBJ2-7; the listed D gene, TRBD1, was not tested against the DNA. TRBV21-1 is classified as a pseudogene. The length of the CDR3 is 14 residues. Written as DNA, the CDR3 is TGTGCCAGCAGCAAGCACACAGGTCCCTACGAGCAGTACTTC. Translated, it gives CASSKHTGPYEQYF.

A remark on this clonotype: Just one base apart from a much larger clone, this may be a read error. The chain has TRBV15 and TRBJ2-1, with D perhaps given as TRBD1 or TRBD2 (5 bases each). Germline V gives CDR1 LNHNV, CDR2 YYDKDF (reference sequence). Trimming removed 5 bases from V and 6 bases from J, with 17 bases in between. The CDR3 covers 15 residues. The CDR3 here is CATSGPVRDANEQFF. The CDR3 DNA reads as TGTGCCACCAGCGGACCCGTCAGGGACGCCAATGAGCAGTTCTTC.

This chain joins TRBV7-8 and TRBJ1-6, with TRBD1 as a possible D gene (6 bases). The V gene's germline CDR1 is SGHVS and CDR2 FQNEAQ. V lost 6 bases and J 3 bases, leaving 12 bases between the germline ends. The CDR3 has 15 residues. This CDR3 reads CASRLNRDYNSPLHF. The CDR3 DNA is TGTGCCAGCAGATTAAACAGGGACTATAATTCACCCCTCCACTTT.

Points on this clonotype: This may be a read error, as it is one base from a much larger clone. The chain uses TRBV5-1 and TRBJ2-7, with 11 positions matching TRBD1. V was clipped by 4 bases and J by 6 bases; unmatched bases: 9. From germline, CDR1 is SGHRS and CDR2 YFSETQ. The CDR3 extends over 15 amino acids. The chain's CDR3 is CASSPGTGGGGEQYF. The CDR3 DNA reads TGCGCCAGCAGCCCAGGGACAGGGGGAGGAGGCGAGCAGTACTTC.

The J gene is TRBJ1-1, the V gene TRBV3-1; TRBD1 matches at 9 bases. With V trimmed by 3 bases and J by 11 bases, 7 bases remained unmatched. The CDR3 extends over 13 amino acids. CDR1 is LGHDT, CDR2 YNNKEL, per germline (reference sequence). The CDR3, as DNA: TGTGCCAGCAGCCAGGACAGGGGTTTCGGGGCTTTCTTT. Encoded protein: CASSQDRGFGAFF.

This clonotype has just a few counts. The CDR3 loop is CASSERASNQPQHF. The CDR3 nucleotides read TGTGCCAGCAGTGAAAGGGCAAGCAATCAGCCCCAGCATTTT. V usage is TRBV2 and J usage is TRBJ1-5; D is unresolved. The CDR3 totals 14 residues. Germline V CDR1 and CDR2: SNHLY, FYNNEI. Between the trimmed V and J ends, which lost 2 bases and 1 base, there was a span of 6 bases. Using reference TRBV2 and TRBJ1-5 for the parts outside the CDR3, the full variable domain is EPEVTQTPSHQVTQMGQEVILRCVPISNHLYFYWYRQILGQKVEFLVSFYNNEISEKSEIFDDQFSVERPDGSNFTLKIRSTKLEDSAMYFCASSERASNQPQHFGDGTRLSIL.

This clonotype was counted only a few times. V usage is TRBV7-2 and J usage is TRBJ2-7, with D unresolved. This CDR3 has 15 residues. Trimming removed 7 bases from V and 0 bases from J, with 16 bases in between. Germline V gene sequence: CDR1 SGHTA, CDR2 FQGNSA. The CDR3: CASTRRKRSSYEQYF. The CDR3 DNA sequence: TGTGCCAGCACCCGCAGGAAGAGAAGCTCCTACGAGCAGTACTTC.

The CDR3 here is CASSFGDRANYGYTF. CDR3 nucleotides: TGTGCCAGCAGCTTTGGGGACAGAGCTAACTATGGCTACACCTTC. The rearrangement joins TRBV7-2 to TRBJ1-2; 7 nucleotides align to TRBD1. The CDR3 has 15 amino acids. The germline V gene encodes CDR1 SGHTA and CDR2 FQGNSA. After removal of 3 bases from V and 0 bases from J, the junction contained 4 bases not matched to a gene.

This clonotype was counted many times. This chain joins TRBV5-1 and TRBJ2-7, with D possibly matching TRBD2 (5 bases). The CDR3 runs to 16 residues. V was trimmed by 4 bases and J by 0 bases, leaving 17 bases between them. Germline V gene lookup returns CDR1 SGHRS and CDR2 YFSETQ. This chain's CDR3 is CASSELGSPSSYEQYF. CDR3 DNA: TGCGCCAGCAGCGAACTGGGGAGCCCAAGCTCCTACGAGCAGTACTTC.

This clonotype was picked up many times. This chain connects TRBV2 to TRBJ2-1, with D tentatively TRBD2 (6 bases). The V gene lost 5 bases and the J gene lost 7 bases, with 18 bases spanning the gap. Germline V gene lookup returns CDR1 SNHLY and CDR2 FYNNEI. The CDR3 has 15 amino acids. The CDR3 loop is CASSLAAPDVNEQFF. The CDR3 DNA reads as TGTGCCAGCAGTTTAGCGGCCCCGGATGTGAATGAGCAGTTCTTC. The whole variable domain, filled in from reference TRBV2 and TRBJ2-1, reads EPEVTQTPSHQVTQMGQEVILRCVPISNHLYFYWYRQILGQKVEFLVSFYNNEISEKSEIFDDQFSVERPDGSNFTLKIRSTKLEDSAMYFCASSLAAPDVNEQFFGPGTRLTVL.

This clonotype was detected ten times or more. This chain joins TRBV6-2 or TRBV6-3 and TRBJ2-3, with 8 bases matching TRBD2. Trimming at V came to 8 bases and at J to 5 bases, leaving 12 bases not matched to a gene. The CDR3 runs to 15 residues. Germline assignment: CDR1 MNHEY and CDR2 SVGEGT. CDR3 sequence reads: CASSTGLGRGDTQYF. In DNA, the CDR3 is TGTGCCAGCTCGACGGGACTAGGGCGGGGAGATACGCAGTATTTT.

The rearrangement joins TRBV15 to TRBJ1-5, with D uncertain. The CDR3 is 16 amino acids. V was trimmed by 3 bases and J by 9 bases, leaving 21 bases between them. Germline V gives CDR1 LNHNV, CDR2 YYDKDF (reference sequence). The CDR3 bases are TGTGCCACCAGCAGCGAACGGGTAGGGCGGGGTCTGCCCCAGCATTTT. Its translation is CATSSERVGRGLPQHF.

This clonotype was counted ten times or more. The chain carries TRBV27 and TRBJ1-5; perhaps TRBD1 as D (5 bases). V lost 5 bases and J lost 6, with 11 bases in between. Germline V CDR1 and CDR2: MNHEY, SMNVEV (reference sequence). The CDR3 sequence is 13 residues long. The chain's CDR3 is CASSVRGTQPQHF. The CDR3 DNA is TGTGCCAGCAGTGTCCGTGGGACTCAGCCCCAGCATTTT.

This clonotype appeared many times. The CDR3 nucleotides are TGTGCCAGCAGCTTCTCTAGCGGGGCGGATACGCAGTATTTT. Translated, it gives CASSFSSGADTQYF. The chain recombines TRBV7-9 with TRBJ2-3; 9 positions match TRBD2. This CDR3 has 14 amino acids. Trimming took 3 bases from V and 6 from J; bases not matched to a gene: 4. Germline assignment: CDR1 SEHNR and CDR2 FQNEAQ (reference sequence). The variable domain in full, with the rest retrieved from reference TRBV7-9 and TRBJ2-3, is DTGVSQNPRHKITKRGQNVTFRCDPISEHNRLYWYRQTLGQGPEFLTYFQNEAQLEKSRLLSDRFSAERPKGSFSTLEIQRTEQGDSAMYLCASSFSSGADTQYFGPGTRLTVL.

In its sample, this clonotype was seen a few times. The V call is TRBV3-1, the J call TRBJ1-6; no clear D gene. The CDR3 is made up of 15 amino acids. The V gene's germline CDR1 is LGHDT and CDR2 YNNKEL (reference sequence). V was shortened by 2 bases and J by 8 bases, with 13 bases between the two germline ends. CDR3 nucleotide sequence: TGTGCCAGCAGCCAAATGATAGGTGGGCATTCACCCCTCCACTTT. Its protein is CASSQMIGGHSPLHF. Complete variable domain (other parts from reference TRBV3-1 and TRBJ1-6): DTAVSQTPKYLVTQMGNDKSIKCEQNLGHDTMYWYKQDSKKFLKIMFSYNNKELIINETVPNRFSPKSPDKAHLNLHINSLELGDSAVYFCASSQMIGGHSPLHFGNGTRLTVT.

The chain combines TRBV5-1 with TRBJ2-5, with 9 nucleotides matching TRBD2. V trimming: 1 base; J trimming: 1 base; junction bases outside the gene matches: 2. Germline CDR1 and CDR2: SGHRS and YFSETQ. This CDR3 is 15 amino acids long. The CDR3 spells CASSLSSGTQETQYF. CDR3 coding DNA: TGCGCCAGCAGCTTGTCTAGCGGGACCCAAGAGACCCAGTACTTC.

In DNA, the CDR3 is TGTGCCAGCAGCGGGGGGGGTAGCGGGGTTTCCAGCTCCTACGAGCAGTACTTC. It codes for CASSGGGSGVSSSYEQYF. The chain uses TRBV9 and TRBJ2-7; 8 bases map to TRBD2. The V segment lost 3 bases and the J segment 0 bases; nucleotides outside the gene matches: 14. CDR3 size: 18 residues. Germline CDR1 is SGDLS and CDR2 is YYNGEE.

This clonotype was recorded many times. This chain links TRBV24-1 with TRBJ1-2; D uncertain. The CDR3 spans 14 residues. Per the germline V gene, CDR1 is KGHDR and CDR2 is SFDVKD. V lost 4 bases to trimming and J lost 4 bases, with 12 bases between them. The CDR3 region has the DNA TGTGCCACCAGTGACGCAGGAGGGATCTATGGCTACACCTTC. Protein sequence: CATSDAGGIYGYTF.

This chain connects TRBV29-1 to TRBJ1-2; 10 bases are shared with TRBD1. Germline CDR1 is SQVTM and CDR2 is ANQGSEA. The length of the CDR3 is 13 residues. V dropped 7 bases and J dropped 8; count of bases not matched to a gene: 10. The CDR3 sequence: CSAGGGQGYGYTF. CDR3 sequence (DNA): TGCAGCGCTGGGGGGGGACAGGGGTACGGCTACACCTTC.

This clonotype has a count of ten or more. The rearrangement links TRBV10-2 to TRBJ1-5; 8 bases agree with TRBD1. CDR3 length: 14 residues. V was pared by 6 bases and J by 6 bases, with 7 bases of the junction left unmatched. CDR1 and CDR2 (germline): WSHSY, SAAADI. CDR3 sequence reads: CASSSQGVGQPQHF. The CDR3 DNA reads as TGCGCCAGCAGCTCACAGGGGGTGGGTCAGCCCCAGCATTTT.

This clonotype was picked up many times. The rearrangement uses TRBV24-1 and TRBJ2-1; possibly TRBD2 for D (6 bases). Germline V gives CDR1 KGHDR, CDR2 SFDVKD. V lost 7 bases and J lost 8, with 20 bases in between. The CDR3 extends over 15 amino acids. The CDR3 sequence: CATSYGRGSYHEQFF. CDR3 DNA: TGTGCCACCAGCTACGGGAGAGGGAGTTACCATGAGCAGTTCTTC.

This clonotype was recorded at least ten times. V is TRBV7-2 and J is TRBJ2-5; D remains ambiguous. V was trimmed by 2 bases and J by 2 bases, leaving 9 bases between them. The CDR3 consists of 14 residues. CDR1 SGHTA and CDR2 FQGNSA come from the germline V gene. CDR3 protein: CASSLNSLQETQYF. The CDR3 DNA reads TGTGCCAGCAGCTTAAACTCGCTACAAGAGACCCAGTACTTC.

This clonotype came up many times. This rearrangement joins TRBV20-1 to TRBJ2-3; TRBD2 matches at 10 bases. The CDR3 covers 14 residues. The J segment lost 4 bases and the V segment lost 6 bases, leaving 7 bases of the junction unmatched. Germline loops: CDR1 DFQATT, CDR2 SNEGSKA (reference sequence). The CDR3: CSAMSGGAADTQYF. CDR3 sequence (DNA): TGCAGTGCGATGAGCGGGGGGGCGGCAGATACGCAGTATTTT.

This clonotype was counted a single time. A much more abundant neighbour one base away suggests this may be a read error. J is TRBJ1-2 and V is TRBV9; D might be TRBD1 (5 bases). Per germline, CDR1 SGDLS and CDR2 YYNGEE. The CDR3 runs 14 residues. The V end was cut by 0 bases, the J end by 6 bases, with 12 bases between. CDR3 amino acids: CASSVAGTDHGYTF. In DNA form, the CDR3 reads TGTGCCAGCAGCGTAGCCGGGACTGACCATGGCTACACCTTC.

Comment on this clonotype: A much larger clone differs by one base, so this may be a read error. The rearrangement uses TRBV12-3 or TRBV12-4 and TRBJ1-1; D gene unclear. The CDR3 sequence is 12 residues long. Trimming removed 2 bases from V and 3 bases from J, with 4 bases in between. CDR3 DNA sequence: TGTGCCAGCAGTTTACACGACACTGAAGCTTTCTTT. It translates to CASSLHDTEAFF.

This clonotype was seen at least ten times. The chain joins TRBV10-3 to TRBJ2-5; D unresolved. Germline CDR1 is ENHRY and CDR2 is SYGVKD. Trimming stripped 6 bases from V and 5 bases from J, with 10 bases between. The CDR3 has 12 amino acids. The DNA of the CDR3 is TGTGCCATCAGCCCGGACGCGGAGACCCAGTACTTC. It yields the protein CAISPDAETQYF.

Ten or more counts support this clonotype. This chain connects TRBV6-5 to TRBJ1-2; possibly TRBD1 for D (5 bases). The CDR3 spans 16 residues. Germline CDR1 reads MNHEY; CDR2 reads SVGAGI. The ends were cut back, 6 bases at V and 0 bases at J, with 17 bases in the middle. CDR3 amino acids: CASSLDGGRANYGYTF. DNA for the CDR3: TGTGCCAGCAGCCTCGACGGGGGAAGAGCTAACTATGGCTACACCTTC.

The sample holds many counts of this clonotype. The chain uses TRBV12-3 or TRBV12-4 and TRBJ2-4, with 7 nucleotides matching TRBD1. The CDR3 loop spans 14 amino acids. V lost 6 bases to trimming and J lost 7 bases; unmatched junction nucleotides: 9. The CDR3 sequence is CASSSNRGDNIQYF. CDR3 nucleotide sequence: TGTGCCAGCAGCAGTAACAGGGGAGACAACATTCAGTACTTC.

Note on this clonotype: A much bigger clone sits one base away, suggesting this may be a read error. The rearrangement joins TRBV7-2 to TRBJ1-2; 7 bases are a match to TRBD1. The CDR3 contains 17 residues. V was clipped by 1 base and J by 4 bases; unmatched bases: 12. Germline V gives CDR1 SGHTA, CDR2 FQGNSA. The CDR3 region is CASSLVLGGGLGYGYTF. The CDR3 DNA is TGTGCCAGCAGCTTAGTCCTAGGAGGGGGCCTTGGCTATGGCTACACCTTC. Drawing the rest from reference TRBV7-2 and TRBJ1-2, the complete variable domain is GAGVSQSPSNKVTEKGKDVELRCDPISGHTALYWYRQSLGQGLEFLIYFQGNSAPDKSGLPSDRFSAERTGGSVSTLTIQRTQQEDSAVYLCASSLVLGGGLGYGYTFGSGTRLTVV.

The table lists this clonotype with a few counts. The rearrangement uses TRBV3-1 and TRBJ1-2; TRBD1 matches 7 bases. The CDR3 spans 14 residues. Germline V gene lookup returns CDR1 LGHDT and CDR2 YNNKEL (reference sequence). V gave up 3 bases and J gave up 5 bases; unmatched junction bases: 6. The CDR3 DNA is TGTGCCAGCAGCCATTACGGACAGGAGTATGGCTACACCTTC. Its translation is CASSHYGQEYGYTF.